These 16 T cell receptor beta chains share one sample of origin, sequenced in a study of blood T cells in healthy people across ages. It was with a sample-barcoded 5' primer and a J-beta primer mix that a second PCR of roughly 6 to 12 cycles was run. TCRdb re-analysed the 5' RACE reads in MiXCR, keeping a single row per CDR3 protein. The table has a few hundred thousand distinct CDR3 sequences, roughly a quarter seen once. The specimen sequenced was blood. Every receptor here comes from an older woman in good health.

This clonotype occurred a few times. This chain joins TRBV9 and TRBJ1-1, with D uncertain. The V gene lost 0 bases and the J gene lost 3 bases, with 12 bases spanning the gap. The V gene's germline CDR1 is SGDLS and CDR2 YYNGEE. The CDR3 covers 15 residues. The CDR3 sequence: CASSVEGIFDTEAFF. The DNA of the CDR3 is TGTGCCAGCAGCGTAGAAGGGATCTTTGACACTGAAGCTTTCTTT.

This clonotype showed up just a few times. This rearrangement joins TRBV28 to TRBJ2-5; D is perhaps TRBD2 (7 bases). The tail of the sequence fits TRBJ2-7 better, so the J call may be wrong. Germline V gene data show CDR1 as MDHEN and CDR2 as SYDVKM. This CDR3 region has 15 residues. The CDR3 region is CASPLGGPSIYEQYF. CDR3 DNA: TGTGCCAGTCCCCTGGGGGGGCCTTCAATTTACGAGCAGTACTTC.

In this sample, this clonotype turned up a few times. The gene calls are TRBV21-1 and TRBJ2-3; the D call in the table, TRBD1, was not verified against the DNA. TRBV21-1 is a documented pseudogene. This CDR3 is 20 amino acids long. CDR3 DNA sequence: TGTGCCAGCAGCAAAATTTCCCGGACAGGGGATCTAAATGGGGTTGATACGCAGTATTTT. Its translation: CASSKISRTGDLNGVDTQYF.

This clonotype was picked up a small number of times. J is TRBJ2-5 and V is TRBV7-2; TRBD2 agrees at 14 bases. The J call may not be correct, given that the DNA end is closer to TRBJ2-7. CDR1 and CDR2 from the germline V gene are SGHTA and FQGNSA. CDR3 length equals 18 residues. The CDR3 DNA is TGTGCCAGCAGCTTTCGGACTAGCGGGGGGCCCGACTATTACGAGCAGTACTTC. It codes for CASSFRTSGGPDYYEQYF.

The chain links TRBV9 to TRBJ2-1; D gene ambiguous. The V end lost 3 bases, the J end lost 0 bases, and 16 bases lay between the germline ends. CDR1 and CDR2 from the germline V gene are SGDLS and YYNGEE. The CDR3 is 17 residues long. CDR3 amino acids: CASSASWIASSYNEQFF. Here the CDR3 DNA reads TGTGCCAGCAGCGCGAGTTGGATCGCCAGCTCCTACAATGAGCAGTTCTTC.

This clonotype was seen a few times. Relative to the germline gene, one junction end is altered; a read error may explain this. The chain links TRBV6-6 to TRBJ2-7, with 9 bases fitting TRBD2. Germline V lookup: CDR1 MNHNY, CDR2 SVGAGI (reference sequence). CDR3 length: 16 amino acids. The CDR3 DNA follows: TGTGCCAGCAGTTACGGCTTTCTAGCGGGGTCCTCCGAGCAGTACTTC. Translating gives CASSYGFLAGSSEQYF.

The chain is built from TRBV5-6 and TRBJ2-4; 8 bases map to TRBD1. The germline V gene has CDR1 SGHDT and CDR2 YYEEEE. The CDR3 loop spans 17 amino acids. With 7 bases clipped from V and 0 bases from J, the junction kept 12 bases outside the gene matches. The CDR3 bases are TGTGCCAGCCAGGATTCCTCGACAGGGGTAGCCAAAAACATTCAGTACTTC. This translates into CASQDSSTGVAKNIQYF.

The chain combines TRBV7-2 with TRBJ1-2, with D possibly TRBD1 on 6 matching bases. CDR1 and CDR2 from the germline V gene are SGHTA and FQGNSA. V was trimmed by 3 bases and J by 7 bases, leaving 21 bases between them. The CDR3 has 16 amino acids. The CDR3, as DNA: TGTGCCAGCAGCTTCCGACAGGTCGGACCGGGTATTGGCTACACCTTC. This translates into CASSFRQVGPGIGYTF.

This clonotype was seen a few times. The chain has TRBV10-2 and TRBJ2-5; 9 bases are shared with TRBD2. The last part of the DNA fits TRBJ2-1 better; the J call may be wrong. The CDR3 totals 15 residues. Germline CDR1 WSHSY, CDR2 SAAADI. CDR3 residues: CASSETSGNYNEQFF. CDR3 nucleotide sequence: TGCGCCAGCAGCGAGACTAGCGGAAACTACAATGAGCAGTTCTTC.

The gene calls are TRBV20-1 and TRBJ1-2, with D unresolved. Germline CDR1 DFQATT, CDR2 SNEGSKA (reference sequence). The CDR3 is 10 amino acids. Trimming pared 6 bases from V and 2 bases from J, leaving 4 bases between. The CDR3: CSAANYGYTF. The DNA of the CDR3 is TGCAGTGCCGCGAACTATGGCTACACCTTC.

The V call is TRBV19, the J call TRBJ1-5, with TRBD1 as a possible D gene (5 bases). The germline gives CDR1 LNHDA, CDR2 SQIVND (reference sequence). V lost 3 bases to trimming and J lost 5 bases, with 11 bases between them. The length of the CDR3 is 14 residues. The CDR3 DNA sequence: TGTGCCAGTAGTATGGGGACCGATTATCAGCCCCAGCATTTT. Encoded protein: CASSMGTDYQPQHF.

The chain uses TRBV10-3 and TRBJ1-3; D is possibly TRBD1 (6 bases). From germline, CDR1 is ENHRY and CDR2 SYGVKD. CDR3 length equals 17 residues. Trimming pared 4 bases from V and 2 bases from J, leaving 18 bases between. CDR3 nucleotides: TGTGCCATCAGTGGAACAGGGTCCAGCTCCCCTGGAAACACCATATATTTT. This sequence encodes CAISGTGSSSPGNTIYF.

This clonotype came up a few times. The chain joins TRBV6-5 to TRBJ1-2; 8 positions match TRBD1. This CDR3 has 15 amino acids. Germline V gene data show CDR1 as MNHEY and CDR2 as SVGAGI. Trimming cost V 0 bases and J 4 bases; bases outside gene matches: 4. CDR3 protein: CASSYSRRGPYGYTF. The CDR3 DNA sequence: TGTGCCAGCAGTTACTCCCGCAGGGGGCCCTATGGCTACACCTTC.

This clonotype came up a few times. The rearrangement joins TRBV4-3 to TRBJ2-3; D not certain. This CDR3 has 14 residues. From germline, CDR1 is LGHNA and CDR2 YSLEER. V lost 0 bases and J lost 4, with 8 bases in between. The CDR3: CASSQDRKSDTQYF. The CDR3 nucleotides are TGCGCCAGCAGCCAAGACCGCAAGTCAGATACGCAGTATTTT.

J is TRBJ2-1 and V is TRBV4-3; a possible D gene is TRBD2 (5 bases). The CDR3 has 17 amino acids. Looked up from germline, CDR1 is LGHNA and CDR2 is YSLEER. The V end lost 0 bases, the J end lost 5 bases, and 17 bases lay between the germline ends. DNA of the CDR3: TGCGCCAGCAGCCAAGATCCCCTCGGAGGTTTGGACAATGAGCAGTTCTTC. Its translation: CASSQDPLGGLDNEQFF.

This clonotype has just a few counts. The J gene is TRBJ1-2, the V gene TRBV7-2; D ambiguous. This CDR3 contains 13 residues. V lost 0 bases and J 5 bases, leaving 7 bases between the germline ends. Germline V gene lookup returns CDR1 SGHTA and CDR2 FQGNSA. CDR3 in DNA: TGTGCCAGCAGCTTAGCCCGGGGTTATGGCTACACCTTC. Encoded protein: CASSLARGYGYTF.